The entry below gives a single TCR beta chain sequence along with its context. Its antigen is currently unknown. This sample is part of a study of STAT5B mutations in CD4+ large granular lymphocyte leukemia. The survey-level immunoSEQ assay was used. Original analysis: Lowest detectable productive clonotype frequency was 2.59 x 10-5. The method was immunoSEQ multiplex PCR; TCRdb's version includes in-frame clones alone and lacks a portion of them. V, J and clone size derive from that table, while D and trimming were established from the DNA sequence. Here the sample spans fewer than 45,000 clones, approximately 86% being singletons. Study results and caveats: Main leukemic clonotypes were patient-specific, but roughly 26% appeared at low frequency elsewhere.

The clonotype comes from a human donor in good health. The sample was CD4+ T cells from blood buffy coats.

Written as DNA, the CDR3 is TGTGCCAGCAGCTTAGGACAGGGGGCATTTGAAGCTTTCTTT. This translates into CASSLGQGAFEAFF. V gene TRBV7-3 combines with J gene TRBJ1-1, with 11 bases fitting TRBD1. CDR1 and CDR2 (germline): SGHTA, FQGTGA. With 2 bases clipped from V and 7 bases from J, the junction kept 3 bases outside the gene matches. The CDR3 extends over 14 amino acids.